These T cell receptor beta chains were read from a single sample in a study of OX40 agonist ivuxolimab in advanced cancers. The table came from immunoSEQ multiplex PCR; TCRdb's copy has only in-frame clones and leaves some out. The sample lists 55,000 to 85,000 clones, over 75% occurring once. Here the sequenced sample was CD4+ or CD8+ T cells sorted from blood, taken in a trial of the OX40 agonist ivuxolimab. These receptors were obtained from an adult with an advanced solid tumor such as melanoma, head and neck, liver or kidney cancer. Both conserved end residues are part of each CDR3. Not every row has a clone size; where given, it reads once, few, many or a size class.

j_call v_call clone_size cdr3_aa
TRBJ2-2 TRBV5-1 once CASSLAGVGAGELFF
TRBJ2-1 TRBV5-6 once CASSLLGGISDDPNNEQFF
TRBJ1-6 TRBV5-1 few CASSPGRGTYSPLHF
TRBJ2-2 TRBV19 few CASSPTGSAGELFF
TRBJ2-3 TRBV29-1 . CSVGQGASGGRDTQYF
TRBJ1-3 TRBV11-2 . CASSRTGESGNTIYF
TRBJ2-1 TRBV5-1 . CASMNHGTSGGTSYNEQFF
TRBJ2-5 TRBV4-1 . CASSQGRNSQETQYF
TRBJ2-3 TRBV7-2 few CASSVAGGGTDTQYF
TRBJ2-1 TRBV5-1 few CASSLVAGKGNEQFF
TRBJ2-1 TRBV9 . CASSVMDSSYNEQFF
TRBJ2-1 TRBV18 once CASSPPVGDYNEQFF
TRBJ2-7 TRBV12-5 . CASGLAPRVTYEQYF
TRBJ2-2 TRBV6-5 . CAVNYRVNTGELFF
TRBJ2-6 TRBV6-6 . CATTRNSGANVLTF
TRBJ1-1 TRBV6-6 . CASSYRGAAFF
TRBJ2-5 TRBV5-3 . CARSLGGSPETQYF
TRBJ1-2 TRBV7-9 . CASSLGPGGRNYYGYTF
TRBJ2-7 TRBV7-2 . CASSWTTGAGYEQYF
TRBJ2-2 TRBV27 . CASSARNGGGELFF
TRBJ2-5 TRBV2 . CARGTGQRETQYF
TRBJ2-3 TRBV15 . CATSRGGSGEYTQYF
TRBJ2-1 TRBV18 . CASSPTLAGGPNEQFF
TRBJ2-3 TRBV11-2 few CASSLESASGGAGDTQYF
TRBJ2-7 TRBV2 . CASKATGSLSSYEQYF
TRBJ1-1 TRBV28 . CASSLGYEAFF
TRBJ1-5 TRBV19 . CASSTTGVGGNQPQHF
TRBJ1-1 TRBV10-3 . CAISESRGVNTEAFF
TRBJ1-5 TRBV27 . CASSLSGGGYQPQHF
TRBJ1-4 TRBV6-6 . CASSPGGSREKLFF
TRBJ1-6 TRBV10-3 . CAISESSDSPLHF
TRBJ2-1 TRBV4-3 once CASSQDLSRGVRDHEQFF
TRBJ2-7 TRBV18 . CASSPVVSRGYEQYF
TRBJ1-1 TRBV7-8 . CASSLVRNTEAFF
TRBJ2-5 TRBV5-6 . CASSLAGRETQYF
TRBJ1-4 TRBV9 . CASSEGVRPNEKLFF
TRBJ2-1 TRBV12-5 . CASTQGYNEQFF
TRBJ1-2 TRBV6-5 . CASNRDRGYTF
TRBJ2-5 TRBV14 once CASSQMRKTQYF
TRBJ2-1 TRBV4-3 . CASSDRLALGSTYNEQFF
TRBJ2-2 TRBV15 . CAARQGNTGELFF
TRBJ1-4 TRBV2 . CASSEQGLDNEKLFF
TRBJ1-1 TRBV2 few CASSVGVGEAFF
TRBJ1-2 TRBV4-1 . CASSQARGYGYTF
TRBJ2-1 TRBV14 . CASSWSVVVSGNEQFF
TRBJ2-1 TRBV4-3 . CASSRFRDPPNNEQFF
TRBJ1-4 TRBV5-8 . CASSFLRAEKLFF
TRBJ2-7 TRBV18 . CASSPGARGGTYEQYF
TRBJ1-2 TRBV18 . CASSPPSGGPSVYGYTF
TRBJ2-1 TRBV27 . CASSWTGNNEQFF
TRBJ2-1 TRBV2 . CASSANSYNEQFF
TRBJ1-4 TRBV7-2 once CASSDRYEKLFF